A single sample gave rise to the 14 T cell receptor beta chains below, sequenced in a study of glioma-infiltrating T cells after dendritic cell vaccination. Data came from immunoSEQ multiplex PCR; TCRdb stores just in-frame clones and leaves some out. The sample contains 98,000 or so clones, approximately 80% of which appear only once. The time point: after dendritic cell vaccination, including at tumor progression/relapse. The specimen was blood, collected after dendritic cell vaccination. The source of these receptors is a human donor with glioblastoma.

The chain employs TRBV2 and TRBJ1-1; no clear D. The CDR3 totals 13 residues. With 6 bases removed from V and 1 base from J, the gap between germline ends came to 9 bases. In germline, CDR1 is SNHLY, CDR2 FYNNEI. CDR3 loop: CASRTTRNTEAFF. In nucleotides, the CDR3 is TGTGCCAGCAGGACGACAAGGAACACTGAAGCTTTCTTT. Full variable domain (missing parts from reference TRBV2 and TRBJ1-1): EPEVTQTPSHQVTQMGQEVILRCVPISNHLYFYWYRQILGQKVEFLVSFYNNEISEKSEIFDDQFSVERPDGSNFTLKIRSTKLEDSAMYFCASRTTRNTEAFFGQGTRLTVV.

The gene calls are TRBV11-1 and TRBJ2-1; 8 nucleotides align to TRBD1. With V trimmed by 6 bases and J by 6 bases, 10 bases remained unmatched. There are 15 residues in the CDR3. Germline V CDR1 and CDR2: SGHAT, FQDESV (reference sequence). In DNA, the CDR3 is TGTGCCAGCAGTTTCAGTTGGGACAGGATCAATGAGCAGTTCTTC. This gives the protein CASSFSWDRINEQFF.

The chain recombines TRBV6-1 with TRBJ1-5; possible D gene TRBD1, 6 bases. The CDR3 is 14 residues long. Germline V gene sequence: CDR1 MNHNS, CDR2 SASEGT. Trimming left V 9 bases short and J 0 bases short, with 12 bases between. The CDR3 nucleotides are TGTGCCAGTGGACAGCCCAATAGCAATCAGCCCCAGCATTTT. As protein: CASGQPNSNQPQHF.

The chain combines TRBV4-1 with TRBJ2-6; maybe TRBD1 (5 bases). V lost 3 bases and J 0 bases, leaving 24 bases between the germline ends. The CDR3 extends over 21 amino acids. Germline CDR1 MGHRA, CDR2 YSYEKL. The CDR3 reads CASSHRTLQVGSYSGANVLTF. CDR3 nucleotide sequence: TGCGCCAGCAGCCACCGAACCTTACAGGTCGGGTCTTACTCTGGGGCCAACGTCCTGACTTTC.

The chain has TRBV30 and TRBJ1-3; D not certain. Trimming stripped 5 bases from V and 2 bases from J, with 16 bases between. Germline CDR1 GTSNPN, CDR2 SVGIG (reference sequence). The CDR3 is 15 amino acids. The CDR3 coding sequence is TGTGCCTGGTCCCCCAGAGGGCTAGCTGGAAACACCATATATTTT. This encodes CAWSPRGLAGNTIYF. Based on the CDR3 plus reference TRBV30 and TRBJ1-3, the full variable domain is SQTIHQWPATLVQPVGSPLSLECTVEGTSNPNLYWYRQAAGRGLQLLFYSVGIGQISSEVPQNLSASRPQDRQFILSSKKLLLSDSGFYLCAWSPRGLAGNTIYFGEGSWLTVV.

V and J are TRBV9 and TRBJ1-2, with D tentatively TRBD1 (6 bases). In germline, CDR1 is SGDLS, CDR2 YYNGEE. This CDR3 region has 13 residues. V was clipped by 4 bases and J by 5 bases, with 12 bases between them. CDR3 in amino acids: CASSSQGWYGYTF. DNA for the CDR3: TGTGCCAGCAGCTCTCAGGGGTGGTATGGCTACACCTTC.

The rearrangement joins TRBV5-1 to TRBJ2-7, with a possible D match to TRBD2 (6 bases). V lost 3 bases and J lost 4, with 14 bases in between. The CDR3 has 14 amino acids. CDR1 and CDR2 from the germline V gene are SGHRS and YFSETQ. The CDR3 bases are TGCGCCAGCAGCTCGGGCTACGGGGGATACGAGCAGTACTTC. It yields the protein CASSSGYGGYEQYF. Filled out from reference TRBV5-1 and TRBJ2-7, the complete variable domain reads KAGVTQTPRYLIKTRGQQVTLSCSPISGHRSVSWYQQTPGQGLQFLFEYFSETQRNKGNFPGRFSGRQFSNSRSEMNVSTLELGDSALYLCASSSGYGGYEQYFGPGTRLTVT.

V gene TRBV6-5 combines with J gene TRBJ2-3; D is uncertain. V was shortened by 2 bases and J by 2 bases, with 8 bases between the two germline ends. CDR1 is MNHEY, CDR2 SVGAGI, per germline. CDR3 size: 14 residues. The CDR3 coding sequence is TGTGCCAGCAGTTACACTTCGGTCACAGATACGCAGTATTTT. It codes for CASSYTSVTDTQYF.

The chain is built from TRBV4-2 and TRBJ2-3; 12 bases line up with TRBD1. The CDR3 length is 16 residues. The ends lost 2 bases at V and 6 bases at J; junction bases unmatched: 6. Per the germline V gene, CDR1 is LGHNA and CDR2 is YNFKEQ. The chain's CDR3 is CASSQQGQGAWDTQYF. The CDR3 DNA reads as TGTGCCAGCAGCCAACAGGGACAGGGGGCATGGGATACGCAGTATTTT.

The count of this clone is one. The chain recombines TRBV2 with TRBJ2-5; 8 bases are shared with TRBD2. CDR1 is SNHLY and CDR2 is FYNNEI in the germline V gene. The CDR3 runs 14 residues. Unmatched junction bases numbered 5, after V lost 7 bases and J lost 1 base. The CDR3 loop is CASIKRGTQETQYF. In nucleotides, the CDR3 is TGTGCCAGCATTAAGCGGGGGACCCAAGAGACCCAGTACTTC.

V and J are TRBV30 and TRBJ2-5; 8 nucleotides agree with TRBD2. V was clipped by 1 base and J by 1 base; unmatched bases: 8. CDR1 GTSNPN and CDR2 SVGIG come from the germline V gene (reference sequence). The CDR3 is 16 residues long. In DNA, the CDR3 is TGTGCCTGGAGTGGGGGCAATCTAGCGGGCCAAGAGACCCAGTACTTC. Translation gives CAWSGGNLAGQETQYF.

This chain connects TRBV30 to TRBJ2-5; 7 nucleotides align to TRBD1. The V and J ends lost 0 bases and 5 bases, in that order; junction bases with no gene match: 3. The CDR3 runs to 13 residues. Germline-derived CDR1 and CDR2 are GTSNPN and SVGIG (reference sequence). The CDR3 loop reads CAWSVQGFETQYF. CDR3 coding DNA: TGTGCCTGGAGTGTACAGGGGTTTGAGACCCAGTACTTC.

The chain carries TRBV10-1 and TRBJ2-1, with 9 nucleotides matching TRBD1. The CDR3 covers 14 residues. The J segment lost 10 bases and the V segment lost 7 bases, leaving 11 bases of the junction unmatched. The V gene's germline CDR1 is WNHNN and CDR2 SYGVQD (reference sequence). The CDR3 DNA follows: TGCGCCAGCACCCCGGGACAGGGCCTCGGCGAGCAGTTCTTC. It translates to CASTPGQGLGEQFF.

This clone has only one observation. This sequence joins TRBV25-1 and TRBJ2-1; D is perhaps TRBD2 (6 bases). The germline V gene encodes CDR1 MGHDK and CDR2 SYGVNS. Trimming removed 3 bases at V and 3 bases at J, with 15 bases between. The CDR3 has 16 residues. CDR3 amino acids: CASSDPSRDHYNEQFF. CDR3 DNA: TGTGCCAGCAGTGACCCTTCGCGGGATCACTACAATGAGCAGTTCTTC.